These 29 T cell receptor beta chains were sequenced from one sample in a study of T cells in Graves' hyperthyroidism and ophthalmopathy. Amplification yielded TCR beta CDR3 regions, with RNA transcripts as the source. The TCR CDR3 was amplified in a first-round RT-PCR using the HTBI primer set. A single record per CDR3 protein comes from TCRdb applying MiXCR to the multiplex PCR reads. The repertoire holds about 400,000 distinct CDR3 sequences, with 14% to 15% as singletons. Sequencing used blood. All receptors derive from a woman aged 25 to 45 with Graves' hyperthyroidism.

For this clonotype: This may come from a read error, since a much larger clone is one base off. The chain employs TRBV7-6 and TRBJ2-7, with a weak D call TRBD1 (5 bases). The CDR3 runs 15 residues. CDR1 is SGHVS and CDR2 is FNYEAQ in the germline V gene. Trimming took 4 bases from V and 3 from J, leaving 16 bases between them. The CDR3 coding sequence is TGTGCCAGCAGCTCAGACGATGGGGCGGACTACGAGCAGTACTTC. Amino acid sequence: CASSSDDGADYEQYF.

This clonotype was recorded a few times. This CDR3 is CASSQNLPGGATGELFF. The CDR3 DNA sequence: TGTGCCAGCAGCCAAAACTTACCAGGGGGCGCAACCGGGGAGCTGTTTTTT. V usage is TRBV3-1 and J usage is TRBJ2-2, with 8 bases identical to TRBD1. V lost 2 bases and J lost 5; bases outside the gene matches: 10. Germline loops: CDR1 LGHDT, CDR2 YNNKEL (reference sequence). The CDR3 length is 17 residues.

In this sample, this clonotype turned up many times. The chain carries TRBV12-3 or TRBV12-4 and TRBJ1-2; a weak D match, TRBD1 (5 bases). V gave up 6 bases and J gave up 11 bases, with 13 bases separating them. The CDR3 has 11 residues. CDR3 bases: TGTGCCAGCAGCTTGGGGGTCTTGTACACCTTC. Encoded protein: CASSLGVLYTF.

This clonotype occurred many times. This chain joins TRBV7-9 and TRBJ2-7, with 10 bases identical to TRBD2. V was clipped by 8 bases and J by 4 bases; unmatched bases: 2. This CDR3 is 12 amino acids long. Germline V gene data show CDR1 as SEHNR and CDR2 as FQNEAQ (reference sequence). The DNA of the CDR3 is TGTGCCAGCGGACTAGCGGATTACGAGCAGTACTTC. It codes for CASGLADYEQYF.

The rearrangement links TRBV5-5 to TRBJ2-1, with 9 bases fitting TRBD2. V shed 5 bases, J shed 5 bases, and the junction held 8 bases outside the gene matches. CDR1 is SGHKS and CDR2 is YYEKEE in the germline V gene (reference sequence). There are 15 residues in the CDR3. The CDR3: CASSPGTSFDNEQFF. The CDR3 DNA sequence: TGTGCCAGCAGTCCCGGGACTAGCTTCGACAATGAGCAGTTCTTC. The full variable domain, completed using reference TRBV5-5 and TRBJ2-1, is DAGVTQSPTHLIKTRGQQVTLRCSPISGHKSVSWYQQVLGQGPQFIFQYYEKEERGRGNFPDRFSARQFPNYSSELNVNALLLGDSALYLCASSPGTSFDNEQFFGPGTRLTVL.

This clonotype was seen at least ten times. The chain has TRBV7-9 and TRBJ2-5, with a tentative D call TRBD1 (6 bases). Between the trimmed V and J ends, which lost 5 bases and 2 bases, there was a span of 12 bases. Looked up from germline, CDR1 is SEHNR and CDR2 is FQNEAQ (reference sequence). The CDR3 runs to 14 residues. The CDR3 protein is CASSPNRVQETQYF. The CDR3, as DNA: TGTGCCAGCAGCCCCAACAGGGTTCAAGAGACCCAGTACTTC.

This clonotype has ten or more counts. This chain links TRBV3-1 with TRBJ2-3; no definite D call. V lost 0 bases, J lost 7 bases, and 8 bases lay in between. The V gene's germline CDR1 is LGHDT and CDR2 YNNKEL (reference sequence). CDR3 length: 13 amino acids. The CDR3 here is CASSQDLGNTQYF. The CDR3 coding sequence is TGTGCCAGCAGCCAAGATTTGGGGAATACGCAGTATTTT.

At least ten counts were recorded for this clonotype. CDR3: CASSLKQGGPIPHEQYF. The CDR3 DNA is TGTGCCAGCAGCTTAAAACAAGGGGGCCCCATCCCCCACGAGCAGTACTTC. The J gene is TRBJ2-7, the V gene TRBV11-2; 7 bases line up with TRBD1. Per the germline V gene, CDR1 is SGHAT and CDR2 is FQNNGV. Unmatched junction bases numbered 15, after V lost 2 bases and J lost 5 bases. CDR3 size: 17 residues.

Concerning this clonotype: Compared with germline, one end of the junction differs, possibly owing to a read error. The chain links TRBV6-2 or TRBV6-3 to TRBJ2-1; a weak D match, TRBD2 (5 bases). The germline V gene encodes CDR1 MNHEY and CDR2 SVGEGT. This CDR3 spans 12 amino acids. The CDR3 nucleotides are TGTGCCAGCAGTCACCCGGGATCCAAACTTGTCTTC. Translation: CASSHPGSKLVF.

This clonotype was observed a handful of times. The rearrangement joins TRBV11-2 to TRBJ2-3; no clear D gene. The V gene's germline CDR1 is SGHAT and CDR2 FQNNGV. V was clipped by 7 bases and J by 2 bases, with 13 bases between them. The CDR3 totals 14 residues. CDR3 loop: CASIHYGSTDTQYF. The CDR3 region has the DNA TGTGCCAGCATCCATTATGGATCCACAGATACGCAGTATTTT.

The J gene is TRBJ1-2, the V gene TRBV28; maybe TRBD1 (6 bases). The CDR3 runs 14 residues. V was clipped by 3 bases and J by 8 bases, with 16 bases between them. Germline assignment: CDR1 MDHEN and CDR2 SYDVKM. The CDR3 spells CASSFGQGLVGYTF. The DNA of the CDR3 is TGTGCCAGCAGTTTTGGTCAGGGGTTGGTCGGCTACACCTTC.

This clonotype was seen many times. The chain carries TRBV27 and TRBJ2-5; no definite D call. The CDR3 extends over 15 amino acids. Trimming cost V 8 bases and J 2 bases, with 18 bases left between them. Germline V gene lookup returns CDR1 MNHEY and CDR2 SMNVEV (reference sequence). Here the CDR3 DNA reads TGTGCCAGCCAGTACGGGCCAGGTAAACAAGAGACCCAGTACTTC. Translated: CASQYGPGKQETQYF.

Ten or more counts support this clonotype. J is TRBJ2-7 and V is TRBV12-3 or TRBV12-4, with D possibly being TRBD1 (6 bases). Deletions cut 5 bases from V and 2 bases from J, with 16 bases between. This CDR3 is built from 15 residues. CDR3 amino acids: CASSTRTAGAYEQYF. The CDR3, as DNA: TGTGCCAGCAGTACGAGGACAGCTGGGGCCTACGAGCAGTACTTC.

This clonotype came up many times. V is TRBV3-1 and J is TRBJ1-4; D might be TRBD1 (6 bases). The V gene's germline CDR1 is LGHDT and CDR2 YNNKEL (reference sequence). This CDR3 comprises 16 residues. The germline V and J ends were trimmed by 4 bases and 1 base, with 13 bases remaining between them. The CDR3 coding sequence is TGTGCCAGCAGCCCGAGAGGGGGGAGAACTAATGAAAAACTGTTTTTT. Amino acids: CASSPRGGRTNEKLFF.

This clonotype was recorded many times. This chain uses TRBV5-5 with TRBJ2-5; D gene ambiguous. Germline V gene lookup returns CDR1 SGHKS and CDR2 YYEKEE (reference sequence). The V end lost 2 bases, the J end lost 2 bases, and 10 bases lay between the germline ends. The length of the CDR3 is 14 residues. The CDR3 protein is CASSFRTDQETQYF. The DNA for the CDR3 is TGTGCCAGCAGCTTTCGGACGGATCAAGAGACCCAGTACTTC.

This rearrangement joins TRBV20-1 to TRBJ2-7; D possibly corresponds to TRBD2 (5 bases). V was clipped by 0 bases and J by 3 bases, with 12 bases between them. Germline V CDR1 and CDR2: DFQATT, SNEGSKA (reference sequence). The CDR3 is 14 amino acids. The CDR3 loop is CSARELVRNYEQYF. The CDR3 nucleotides are TGCAGTGCTAGAGAACTAGTAAGAAACTACGAGCAGTACTTC.

The chain joins TRBV6-1 to TRBJ2-7; 9 bases agree with TRBD1. The CDR3 is 15 residues long. CDR1 and CDR2 from the germline V gene are MNHNS and SASEGT. With 6 bases clipped from V and 5 bases from J, the junction kept 11 bases outside the gene matches. The CDR3 loop reads CASRVGQGNFHEQYF. The CDR3 region has the DNA TGTGCCAGCAGGGTGGGACAGGGTAACTTCCACGAGCAGTACTTC.

This clonotype was seen repeatedly, ten times or more. CDR3 sequence reads: CASSNSGSSNTQYF. The CDR3 bases are TGCGCCAGCAGCAATAGCGGGAGCTCGAATACGCAGTATTTT. The gene calls are TRBV5-1 and TRBJ2-3; 9 bases are shared with TRBD2. CDR3 size: 14 residues. Trimming took 4 bases from V and 7 from J; bases not matched to a gene: 7. Germline CDR1 and CDR2: SGHRS and YFSETQ.

The chain joins TRBV12-3 or TRBV12-4 to TRBJ2-1; no definite D call. The CDR3 has 13 amino acids. V was trimmed by 2 bases and J by 6 bases, leaving 8 bases between them. The CDR3 loop is CASSLYAANEQFF. In DNA, the CDR3 is TGTGCCAGCAGTTTATACGCGGCCAATGAGCAGTTCTTC.

DNA of the CDR3: TGTGCCAGTAGCCGACTTGGAAACACCATATATTTT. Encoded protein: CASSRLGNTIYF. The V call is TRBV19, the J call TRBJ1-3; no clear D gene. The CDR3 runs 12 residues. CDR1 is LNHDA and CDR2 is SQIVND in the germline V gene (reference sequence). V dropped 6 bases and J dropped 3 bases, with 6 bases sitting between them.

The rearrangement uses TRBV19 and TRBJ2-5, with 8 bases lining up with TRBD1. Germline V CDR1 and CDR2: LNHDA, SQIVND (reference sequence). Trimming cost V 7 bases and J 4 bases; bases outside gene matches: 8. The CDR3 totals 14 residues. CDR3 nucleotides: TGTGCCAGTACGGATACAGGGGGGAGAGAGACCCAGTACTTC. Protein sequence: CASTDTGGRETQYF.

The sample holds a few counts of this clonotype. V gene TRBV9 combines with J gene TRBJ2-7; a possible D gene is TRBD1 (5 bases). The CDR3 is 15 residues long. CDR1 is SGDLS, CDR2 YYNGEE, per germline. V lost 0 bases and J lost 4, with 14 bases in between. CDR3 in amino acids: CASSVGMGPLYEQYF. CDR3 nucleotides: TGTGCCAGCAGCGTAGGAATGGGGCCTTTGTACGAGCAGTACTTC.

This clonotype was detected ten times or more. The V and J genes are TRBV7-9 and TRBJ2-7; the D gene is possibly TRBD1 (5 bases). V was shortened by 7 bases and J by 1 base, with 14 bases between the two germline ends. Germline V lookup: CDR1 SEHNR, CDR2 FQNEAQ (reference sequence). CDR3 length: 14 amino acids. CDR3 protein: CASNGQGFSYEQYF. The CDR3 bases are TGTGCCAGCAACGGGCAGGGTTTTTCCTACGAGCAGTACTTC.

This clonotype was seen ten or more times. V is TRBV3-1 and J is TRBJ1-1; D perhaps matches TRBD1 (6 bases). Germline V gives CDR1 LGHDT, CDR2 YNNKEL (reference sequence). Trimming stripped 0 bases from V and 1 base from J, with 12 bases between. The CDR3 has 16 amino acids. Here the CDR3 DNA reads TGTGCCAGCAGCCAAGAGAGGGGGGTTCCGAACACTGAAGCTTTCTTT. Its translation is CASSQERGVPNTEAFF.

This clonotype occurred a few times. CDR3: CASPQPISYEQYF. For the CDR3, the DNA is TGTGCCAGCCCGCAGCCAATCTCCTACGAGCAGTACTTC. This chain connects TRBV6-4 to TRBJ2-7; D is uncertain. The CDR3 has 13 residues. Looked up from germline, CDR1 is MRHNA and CDR2 is SNTAGT. Trimming left V 8 bases short and J 0 bases short, with 11 bases between.

This chain uses TRBV6-1 with TRBJ1-6, with D uncertain. Germline values: CDR1 MNHNS, CDR2 SASEGT. The CDR3 length is 14 residues. With 8 bases removed from V and 0 bases from J, the gap between germline ends came to 8 bases. This CDR3 reads CASRLLSYNSPLHF. The CDR3 DNA reads TGTGCCAGCCGATTACTCTCCTATAATTCACCCCTCCACTTT.

The rearrangement links TRBV9 to TRBJ2-2; TRBD2 aligns across 7 bases. CDR1 is SGDLS and CDR2 is YYNGEE in the germline V gene. This CDR3 region has 16 residues. V shed 0 bases, J shed 1 base, and the junction held 3 bases outside the gene matches. CDR3 loop: CASSVGGGRNTGELFF. In nucleotides, the CDR3 is TGTGCCAGCAGCGTAGGCGGCGGGAGGAACACCGGGGAGCTGTTTTTT.

The chain's CDR3 is CASSWAVGRTRAYEQYF. Written as DNA, the CDR3 is TGTGCCAGCAGCTGGGCGGTAGGTAGGACTAGAGCCTACGAGCAGTACTTC. J is TRBJ2-7 and V is TRBV5-6, with TRBD2 matching 7 bases. Germline assignment: CDR1 SGHDT and CDR2 YYEEEE. The V and J ends lost 3 bases and 2 bases, in that order; junction bases with no gene match: 14. The CDR3 is 17 residues long.

The chain joins TRBV5-1 to TRBJ2-5; no firm D call. CDR1 and CDR2 from the germline V gene are SGHRS and YFSETQ. This CDR3 has 13 amino acids. The germline V and J ends were trimmed by 4 bases and 5 bases, with 12 bases remaining between them. The CDR3: CASSASVWETQYF. In DNA form, the CDR3 reads TGCGCCAGCAGCGCGTCTGTCTGGGAGACCCAGTACTTC.